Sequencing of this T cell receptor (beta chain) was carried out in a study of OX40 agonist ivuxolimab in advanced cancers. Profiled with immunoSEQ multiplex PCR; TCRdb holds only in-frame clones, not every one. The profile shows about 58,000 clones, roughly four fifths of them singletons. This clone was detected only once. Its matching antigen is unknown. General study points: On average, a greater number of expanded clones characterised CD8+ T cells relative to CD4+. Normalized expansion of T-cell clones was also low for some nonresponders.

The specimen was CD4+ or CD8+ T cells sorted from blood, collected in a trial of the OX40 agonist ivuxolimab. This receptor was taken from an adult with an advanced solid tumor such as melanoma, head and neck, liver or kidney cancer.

CDR3 bases: TGTGCCAGCAGCTTAGAGTATGGTTTGGGAAATCAGCCCCAGCATTTT. As protein: CASSLEYGLGNQPQHF. This chain uses TRBV7-8 with TRBJ1-5; D ambiguous. V shed 1 base and J shed 4 bases, with 14 bases lying between them. This CDR3 is built from 16 residues. Germline CDR1 SGHVS, CDR2 FQNEAQ.